The rows below give T cell receptor beta chains drawn from one sample of a study of low-dose radiotherapy and immunotherapy resistance in tumors. From the reads, TCRdb called clonotypes with MiXCR, one entry per CDR3 protein. The data contain under 70,000 distinct CDR3 sequences, 23% of them singletons. The sequencing used PBMCs, collected after low-dose radiotherapy plus immunotherapy. All receptors come from a male donor with prostate cancer. Each CDR3 is given without its conserved first and last residue. Each record gives: J gene, V gene, CDR3 protein.

J gene: TRBJ1-5; V gene: TRBV9; CDR3 protein: ASSGGAGNQPQH
J gene: TRBJ2-3; V gene: TRBV20-1; CDR3 protein: SAGSLAGEDTDTQY
J gene: TRBJ2-7; V gene: TRBV7-2; CDR3 protein: ASSGQGPYEQY
J gene: TRBJ2-1; V gene: TRBV10-3; CDR3 protein: AIRGDRKEIEQF
J gene: TRBJ2-1; V gene: TRBV6-2/TRBV6-3; CDR3 protein: ASSPTSGYNEQF
J gene: TRBJ2-4; V gene: TRBV6-2/TRBV6-3; CDR3 protein: ASSYGRDLDNIQY
J gene: TRBJ1-2; V gene: TRBV10-3; CDR3 protein: ATNPGQTSYGYT
J gene: TRBJ1-2; V gene: TRBV29-1; CDR3 protein: SVATTVGTYGYT
J gene: TRBJ2-1; V gene: TRBV5-1; CDR3 protein: ASSLMTGNNEQF
J gene: TRBJ2-7; V gene: TRBV7-2; CDR3 protein: ASSLLPVGAGGDYEQY
J gene: TRBJ1-4; V gene: TRBV19; CDR3 protein: ASSPTGRGEKLF
J gene: TRBJ2-2; V gene: TRBV30; CDR3 protein: AGRYYQPTGELF
J gene: TRBJ2-1; V gene: TRBV21-1; CDR3 protein: ASSIMEDSYNEQF
J gene: TRBJ2-7; V gene: TRBV4-2; CDR3 protein: ASSQSLAGGTYEQY
J gene: TRBJ2-7; V gene: TRBV5-1; CDR3 protein: ASSLLSDGPYEQY
J gene: TRBJ2-2; V gene: TRBV5-1; CDR3 protein: ASSLAGGDTGELF
J gene: TRBJ1-3; V gene: TRBV7-2; CDR3 protein: ASSLIASSGNTIY
J gene: TRBJ1-2; V gene: TRBV28; CDR3 protein: ASSLPRQGARGGYT
J gene: TRBJ2-1; V gene: TRBV3-1; CDR3 protein: ASSQDQAGKYNEQF
J gene: TRBJ2-2; V gene: TRBV29-1; CDR3 protein: ASMGGVNTGELF
J gene: TRBJ2-7; V gene: TRBV5-4; CDR3 protein: ASSKSGGNYEQY
J gene: TRBJ2-3; V gene: TRBV5-8; CDR3 protein: ASSIAGGPADTQY
J gene: TRBJ2-3; V gene: TRBV3-1; CDR3 protein: ASSREGALAGGPVDTQY
J gene: TRBJ1-2; V gene: TRBV28; CDR3 protein: ASSLLQGGGIYGYT
J gene: TRBJ2-7; V gene: TRBV5-1; CDR3 protein: ASSLGVPPREQY
J gene: TRBJ2-7; V gene: TRBV12-3/TRBV12-4; CDR3 protein: ASSLEGEGSEQY
J gene: TRBJ1-2; V gene: TRBV28; CDR3 protein: ASSKQGANYGYT
J gene: TRBJ1-1; V gene: TRBV7-2; CDR3 protein: ASSKQVNTEAF
J gene: TRBJ2-3; V gene: TRBV24-1; CDR3 protein: ATSDLTGGSDTQY
J gene: TRBJ2-2; V gene: TRBV21-1; CDR3 protein: ASSVEGKLF